The rows below give T cell receptor beta chains drawn from one sample of a study of blood T cell repertoires in COVID-19. Measured with immunoSEQ multiplex PCR; TCRdb has only the in-frame clones, and not every one. This sample yields about 98,000 clones, of which 75% to 85% are seen a single time; approximately 24% belongs to the top ten. The specimen was peripheral blood. The receptors derive from a man aged 70 or older with acute or convalescent COVID-19. Each CDR3 is given with its conserved first and last residue. The D gene is left open where the match is weak. Clone size, where shown, is once, few, many, or a class for clones that have expanded.

NA	TRBJ2-7	TRBV4-3	NA	CASSQEEGAGYEQYF	TGCGCCAGCAGCCAAGAGGAGGGAGCGGGTTACGAGCAGTACTTC
TRBD2	TRBJ2-5	TRBV14	NA	CASSPWGRAEETQYF	TGTGCCAGCAGCCCTTGGGGGAGGGCCGAGGAGACCCAGTACTTC
NA	TRBJ2-1	TRBV4-1	NA	CASSHGDNYRNEQFF	TGCGCCAGCAGCCACGGGGACAACTATCGGAATGAGCAGTTCTTC
NA	TRBJ1-2	TRBV4-1	NA	CASSQPGQRDGYGYTF	TGCGCCAGCAGCCAACCCGGGCAGCGGGACGGGTATGGCTACACCTTC
TRBD1	TRBJ2-7	TRBV7-2	NA	CASSFFSGTGNEQYF	TGTGCCAGCAGCTTTTTCTCCGGGACAGGTAACGAGCAGTACTTC
TRBD2	TRBJ2-2	TRBV5-4	NA	CASSGRTSGRGAGELFF	TGTGCCAGCAGCGGACGGACTAGCGGGAGGGGGGCCGGGGAGCTGTTTTTT
TRBD1	TRBJ2-2	TRBV10-3	NA	CAIKKGTANTGELFF	TGTGCCATCAAAAAGGGGACAGCTAACACCGGGGAGCTGTTTTTT
NA	TRBJ1-6	TRBV5-4	NA	CASSTGGSDDSPLHF	TGTGCCAGCAGCACCGGGGGTAGCGACGATTCACCCCTCCACTTT
TRBD2	TRBJ2-7	TRBV7-7	few	CASSWGRDREGYEQYF	TGTGCTAGCAGCTGGGGAAGGGACCGGGAGGGATACGAGCAGTACTTC
NA	TRBJ1-3	TRBV20-1	NA	CSASGGKLSGNTIYF	TGCAGTGCTAGTGGAGGGAAATTATCTGGAAACACCATATATTTT
NA	TRBJ2-1	TRBV11-2	NA	CASSLYGASGEQFF	TGTGCCAGCAGCCTCTATGGGGCGTCGGGTGAGCAGTTCTTC
NA	TRBJ2-5	TRBV18	NA	CASSLRDGETQYF	TGTGCCAGCTCCCTCAGGGATGGGGAGACCCAGTACTTC
TRBD2	TRBJ2-1	TRBV7-2	NA	CASSLVGTSGNEQFF	TGTGCCAGCAGCTTAGTGGGGACTAGCGGCAATGAGCAGTTCTTC
NA	TRBJ1-5	TRBV7-2	NA	CASSLAASNQPQHF	TGTGCCAGCAGCTTAGCGGCTAGCAATCAGCCCCAGCATTTT
NA	TRBJ1-3	TRBV6-5	NA	CASSRDSGSGNTIYF	TGTGCCAGCAGTCGGGACTCCGGCTCTGGAAACACCATATATTTT
NA	TRBJ2-5	TRBV20-1	NA	CSASLAHRQETQYF	TGCAGTGCTAGTCTAGCCCATCGACAAGAGACCCAGTACTTC